The sample holds many counts of the clone carrying this TCR beta chain. As yet, its antigen is unknown. The data are from a study of CD8 T cells in ankylosing spondylitis. Study results and caveats: For ankylosing spondylitis blood, a TCR beta motif of seven to nine highly homologous variants appeared characteristic. It was reported that disease-linked clones were significantly enriched in matched ankylosing spondylitis synovial fluid. Disease-linked clones were found to be CD8+ and relatively rare in peripheral blood.

Quantitative 5'-RACE with molecular barcodes produced the TCR beta libraries. TCRdb reprocessed the 5' RACE reads via MiXCR and lists one record per CDR3 protein. The sample lists around 140,000 distinct CDR3 sequences; roughly 10% were seen once. This receptor was obtained from a female donor with ankylosing spondylitis or in good health (not recorded which). The sequenced material came from blood, either unsorted or a sorted T cell fraction (not recorded which).

The CDR3 protein is CASSQGRGATDTQYF. DNA of the CDR3: TGCGCCAGCAGCCAAGGACGGGGGGCCACAGATACGCAGTATTTT. The chain combines TRBV5-1 with TRBJ2-3, with TRBD2 as a possible D gene (7 bases). The length of the CDR3 is 15 residues. V lost 4 bases and J lost 2, with 14 bases in between. Germline assignment: CDR1 SGHRS and CDR2 YFSETQ.